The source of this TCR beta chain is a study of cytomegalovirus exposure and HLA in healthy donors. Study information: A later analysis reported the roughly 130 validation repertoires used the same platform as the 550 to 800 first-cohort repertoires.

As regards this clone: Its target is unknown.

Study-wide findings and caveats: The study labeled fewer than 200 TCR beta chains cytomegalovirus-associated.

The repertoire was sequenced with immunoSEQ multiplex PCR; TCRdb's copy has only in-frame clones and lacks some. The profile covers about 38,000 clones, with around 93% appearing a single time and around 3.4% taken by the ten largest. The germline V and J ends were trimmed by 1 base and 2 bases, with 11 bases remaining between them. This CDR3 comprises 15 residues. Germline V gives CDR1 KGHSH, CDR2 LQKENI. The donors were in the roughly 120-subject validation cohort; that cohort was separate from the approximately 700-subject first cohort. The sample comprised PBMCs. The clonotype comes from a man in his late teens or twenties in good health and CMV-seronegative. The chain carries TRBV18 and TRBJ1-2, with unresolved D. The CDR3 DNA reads TGTGCCAGCTCACCACTGATCGGACTCAACTATGGCTACACCTTC. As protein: CASSPLIGLNYGYTF.